The 26 T cell receptor beta chains reported below all come from one sample, sequenced in a study of T-cell memory formation after mild COVID-19. TCRdb re-called the 5' RACE reads with MiXCR, one entry per CDR3 protein. The table shows around 250,000 distinct CDR3 sequences, with over 15% occurring only once. Sequencing input: PBMCs or a T cell subset sorted from them (not recorded which). The receptors originated from a man aged 18 to 30 who had mild COVID-19 (a few samples of this study predate the infection). Cell type and time point are not known.

On this clonotype: A read error may explain this, as a much larger clone is one base away. V is TRBV5-1 and J is TRBJ2-1; 13 bases map to TRBD2. Germline V gene data show CDR1 as SGHRS and CDR2 as YFSETQ. V lost 4 bases, J lost 8 bases, and 6 bases stayed unmatched. The CDR3 consists of 15 residues. CDR3 sequence reads: CASSPGLAGLDEQFF. The CDR3 DNA is TGCGCCAGCAGCCCGGGACTAGCGGGGTTGGATGAGCAGTTCTTC.

The chain has TRBV12-3 or TRBV12-4 and TRBJ2-7, with 9 bases matching TRBD1. The length of the CDR3 is 15 residues. V shed 6 bases and J 2 bases; nucleotides not matched to a gene: 8. CDR3 in amino acids: CASRGRQGGTYEQYF. The CDR3 nucleotides are TGTGCCAGCAGAGGTCGACAGGGGGGGACCTACGAGCAGTACTTC.

This sequence joins TRBV5-6 and TRBJ1-1, with D possibly matching TRBD1 (5 bases). From germline, CDR1 is SGHDT and CDR2 YYEEEE. The CDR3 totals 14 residues. Trimming stripped 2 bases from V and 6 bases from J, with 14 bases between. CDR3 residues: CASSFTGGDPEAFF. Written as DNA, the CDR3 is TGTGCCAGCAGCTTTACCGGGGGGGACCCTGAAGCTTTCTTT. Full variable domain (rest looked up from reference TRBV5-6 and TRBJ1-1): DAGVTQSPTHLIKTRGQQVTLRCSPKSGHDTVSWYQQALGQGPQFIFQYYEEEERQRGNFPDRFSGHQFPNYSSELNVNALLLGDSALYLCASSFTGGDPEAFFGQGTRLTVV.

The V gene is TRBV20-1, the J gene TRBJ2-7; TRBD2 might be the D (6 bases). There are 11 residues in the CDR3. Per germline, CDR1 DFQATT and CDR2 SNEGSKA (reference sequence). Deletions cut 7 bases from V and 3 bases from J, with 10 bases between. The CDR3 spells CSDREHYEQYF. The CDR3 region has the DNA TGCAGTGACCGGGAGCACTACGAGCAGTACTTC.

A few counts support this clonotype. This chain connects TRBV5-6 to TRBJ1-4; a possible D gene is TRBD1 (5 bases). The CDR3 consists of 13 residues. Trimming stripped 4 bases from V and 4 bases from J, with 8 bases between. CDR1 and CDR2 from the germline V gene are SGHDT and YYEEEE. The CDR3 here is CASSRGVNEKLFF. DNA of the CDR3: TGTGCCAGCAGCCGAGGGGTTAATGAAAAACTGTTTTTT.

This clonotype was observed a handful of times. V and J are TRBV6-1 and TRBJ1-1; D is perhaps TRBD1 (5 bases). V lost 6 bases, J lost 6 bases, and 20 bases lay in between. This CDR3 is built from 15 residues. Germline values: CDR1 MNHNS, CDR2 SASEGT. For the CDR3, the DNA is TGTGCCAGCAGCGAAATCGGGGCCGCCGGGTCTGAAGCTTTCTTT. Translating gives CASSEIGAAGSEAFF.

The J gene is TRBJ1-1, the V gene TRBV3-1; D gene uncertain. The germline gives CDR1 LGHDT, CDR2 YNNKEL (reference sequence). CDR3 length: 14 residues. Trimming took 1 base from V and 4 from J, leaving 10 bases between them. DNA of the CDR3: TGTGCCAGCAGCCAAGGGACCCGGGGCACTGAAGCTTTCTTT. Encoded protein: CASSQGTRGTEAFF.

J is TRBJ2-5 and V is TRBV5-1; D gene uncertain. The CDR3 has 15 residues. Germline values: CDR1 SGHRS, CDR2 YFSETQ. The V end lost 0 bases, the J end lost 4 bases, and 13 bases lay between the germline ends. CDR3 sequence (DNA): TGCGCCAGCAGCTTGGCCGCCCCATGGGGAGAGACCCAGTACTTC. It translates to CASSLAAPWGETQYF.

The J gene is TRBJ2-1, the V gene TRBV10-3, with 9 bases identical to TRBD2. The V gene's germline CDR1 is ENHRY and CDR2 SYGVKD. With 10 bases clipped from V and 0 bases from J, the junction kept 13 bases outside the gene matches. This CDR3 is 17 amino acids long. CDR3 region: CASWGGGAASSYNEQFF. For the CDR3, the DNA is TGTGCCAGTTGGGGCGGGGGGGCCGCGAGCTCCTACAATGAGCAGTTCTTC.

At least ten counts were recorded for this clonotype. The chain joins TRBV10-3 to TRBJ1-1; D might be TRBD1 (6 bases). Germline lookup yields CDR1 ENHRY and CDR2 SYGVKD. This CDR3 is built from 14 residues. Between the trimmed V and J ends, which lost 8 bases and 0 bases, there was a span of 13 bases. CDR3 sequence reads: CAILEGGLNTEAFF. The CDR3 DNA reads TGTGCCATCCTGGAGGGGGGACTGAACACTGAAGCTTTCTTT.

This clonotype was seen ten or more times. The chain couples TRBV10-1 to TRBJ2-2; TRBD2 might be the D (5 bases). The germline CDR1 and CDR2 sequences are WNHNN and SYGVQD (reference sequence). This CDR3 region has 13 residues. Trimming pared 3 bases from V and 3 bases from J, leaving 5 bases between. This CDR3 is CASSDGDTGELFF. DNA of the CDR3: TGCGCCAGCAGTGACGGGGACACCGGGGAGCTGTTTTTT.

This clonotype was counted many times. The chain couples TRBV7-2 to TRBJ1-2, with D unclear. Germline V gene sequence: CDR1 SGHTA, CDR2 FQGNSA. The CDR3 has 18 residues. Deletions cut 1 base from V and 3 bases from J, with 21 bases between. The CDR3 DNA reads as TGTGCCAGCAGCTTAGATGTCTTCGGGATTGGGATAGACTATGGCTACACCTTC. It encodes CASSLDVFGIGIDYGYTF.

A remark on this clonotype: An end of the junction differs from the germline gene, which may be a read error. The chain employs TRBV11-2 and TRBJ2-5, with TRBD2 as a possible D gene (6 bases). The germline V gene has CDR1 SGHAT and CDR2 FQNNGV. This CDR3 spans 15 amino acids. The CDR3 bases are TGTGCCATCAGCTCCTCCGGTGGGACTCAAGAGACCCAGTACTTC. Its protein is CAISSSGGTQETQYF.

This chain uses TRBV12-3 or TRBV12-4 with TRBJ1-6; possibly TRBD1 for D (6 bases). Trimming left V 2 bases short and J 10 bases short, with 18 bases between. The CDR3 contains 16 residues. As DNA, the CDR3 is TGTGCCAGCAGTTTATGGCGGGGGGGCCTGCGGTCACCCCTCCACTTT. Amino acids: CASSLWRGGLRSPLHF.

This clonotype was seen a few times. This chain joins TRBV20-1 and TRBJ2-1; 10 bases agree with TRBD2. The CDR3 is made up of 20 amino acids. J was trimmed by 0 bases and V by 3 bases; bases with no gene match: 17. CDR1 and CDR2 from the germline V gene are DFQATT and SNEGSKA (reference sequence). The CDR3 DNA reads as TGCAGTGCTAGCACTGGGGAACTAGCGGGGATACTTTTCTCCTACAATGAGCAGTTCTTC. Translated: CSASTGELAGILFSYNEQFF.

The V and J genes are TRBV3-1 and TRBJ2-1; no clear D gene. V was trimmed by 8 bases and J by 7 bases, leaving 12 bases between them. The CDR3 loop spans 12 amino acids. Germline V gene data show CDR1 as LGHDT and CDR2 as YNNKEL (reference sequence). The CDR3 loop is CASRAAPNEQFF. The CDR3 region has the DNA TGTGCCAGCCGGGCCGCCCCTAATGAGCAGTTCTTC.

The chain links TRBV9 to TRBJ2-3, with TRBD2 matching 8 bases. Germline V lookup: CDR1 SGDLS, CDR2 YYNGEE. This CDR3 has 16 amino acids. The junction had 8 bases not matched to a gene; V was cut back by 4 bases and J by 1 base. Written as DNA, the CDR3 is TGTGCCAGCAGCCCCCAGGGGCGGGGGGGCACAGATACGCAGTATTTT. This sequence encodes CASSPQGRGGTDTQYF.

This clonotype was seen only a few times. V is TRBV9 and J is TRBJ2-3; 10 positions match TRBD2. Germline V lookup: CDR1 SGDLS, CDR2 YYNGEE. With 4 bases clipped from V and 2 bases from J, the junction kept 4 bases outside the gene matches. The CDR3 has 15 residues. The DNA of the CDR3 is TGTGCCAGCAGCTCTAGCGGGGGTTACACAGATACGCAGTATTTT. Protein: CASSSSGGYTDTQYF.

The rearrangement uses TRBV10-3 and TRBJ2-5; TRBD1 matches 9 bases. CDR3 length equals 12 residues. Germline values: CDR1 ENHRY, CDR2 SYGVKD. V gave up 8 bases and J gave up 5 bases; unmatched junction bases: 3. CDR3 region: CAIGTGKETQYF. For the CDR3, the DNA is TGTGCCATCGGGACAGGGAAGGAGACCCAGTACTTC.

The J gene is TRBJ2-7, the V gene TRBV12-3 or TRBV12-4; 8 bases fit TRBD1. The CDR3 has 14 amino acids. After removal of 5 bases from V and 2 bases from J, the junction contained 5 bases not matched to a gene. The CDR3 nucleotides read TGTGCCAGCAGTCAAGGGACAGGCCCCTACGAGCAGTACGTC. Encoded protein: CASSQGTGPYEQYV.

V usage is TRBV25-1 and J usage is TRBJ1-4; tentatively, D is TRBD1 (5 bases). CDR3 length: 13 amino acids. The V gene's germline CDR1 is MGHDK and CDR2 SYGVNS. V gave up 2 bases and J gave up 7 bases, with 8 bases separating them. In DNA form, the CDR3 reads TGTGCCAGCAGTGAAGTGGGGGGTGAAAAACTGTTTTTT. Its protein product is CASSEVGGEKLFF.

In this sample, this clonotype turned up many times. The chain employs TRBV7-2 and TRBJ2-3; D uncertain. This CDR3 region has 12 residues. V was trimmed by 6 bases and J by 4 bases, leaving 8 bases between them. The germline CDR1 and CDR2 sequences are SGHTA and FQGNSA. The CDR3 reads CASRPQSDTQYF. CDR3 sequence (DNA): TGTGCCAGCAGGCCCCAGTCAGATACGCAGTATTTT.

This clonotype was seen a few times. The chain carries TRBV5-6 and TRBJ2-1, with D perhaps being TRBD1 or TRBD2 (5 bases each). This CDR3 comprises 16 residues. The V gene's germline CDR1 is SGHDT and CDR2 YYEEEE. Trimming took 4 bases from V and 7 from J, leaving 21 bases between them. The CDR3 sequence is CASSPLNLRAGNEQFF. The CDR3 bases are TGTGCCAGCAGCCCCCTTAACCTGAGGGCAGGGAATGAGCAGTTCTTC.

This clonotype was counted only a few times. The chain employs TRBV6-5 and TRBJ2-2; 9 bases line up with TRBD2. Germline V CDR1 and CDR2: MNHEY, SVGAGI. The CDR3 loop spans 15 amino acids. The junction had 6 bases not matched to a gene; V was cut back by 4 bases and J by 6 bases. Here the CDR3 reads CASSWGAGGAGELFF. CDR3 sequence (DNA): TGTGCCAGCAGTTGGGGAGCGGGGGGCGCCGGGGAGCTGTTTTTT.

V and J are TRBV29-1 and TRBJ2-1; D not certain. Trimming shortened V by 0 bases and J by 5 bases, and 8 bases separated the two germline ends. The germline CDR1 and CDR2 sequences are SQVTM and ANQGSEA. CDR3 size: 13 residues. The CDR3 DNA reads as TGCAGCGTTGAAGAGGCCACCGACAATGAGCAGTTCTTC. It codes for CSVEEATDNEQFF.

The table lists this clonotype with a few counts. V gene TRBV14 combines with J gene TRBJ2-3; D is uncertain. Germline V lookup: CDR1 SGHDN, CDR2 FVKESK. This CDR3 is 13 amino acids long. V was cut by 4 bases and J by 2 bases, with 7 bases left in between. CDR3 protein: CASSPRVTDTQYF. DNA for the CDR3: TGTGCCAGCAGCCCCCGTGTCACAGATACGCAGTATTTT.